This is a list of T cell receptor beta chains from one sample in a study of blood T cell repertoires in COVID-19. Repertoires were generated with immunoSEQ multiplex PCR, while TCRdb's copy carries only in-frame clones and drops some. The data contain over 130,000 clones, over 80% of them seen just once; the ten biggest clones take up 8.5% to 9%. The sequenced sample was peripheral blood. These receptors were collected from a man aged 25 to 40 with COVID-19, enrolled during active disease. The CDR3 runs from the conserved cysteine through the conserved F or W.

TRBJ2-2 TRBV28 CASSLSAQGTGELFF
TRBJ2-7 TRBV6-2/TRBV6-3 CASSYFRLAELGQYF
TRBJ2-7 TRBV6-5 CASSPREGSYEQYF
TRBJ2-5 TRBV11-2 CASSPPGLAGGTPGTQYF
TRBJ2-2 TRBV6-5 CASSYEGVGSTGELFF
TRBJ1-4 TRBV7-2 CASSPTWEEKLFF
TRBJ2-1 TRBV6-2/TRBV6-3 CASSWLAGANEQFF
TRBJ2-7 TRBV20-1 CSAGRGYEQYF
TRBJ2-5 TRBV5-6 CASSGTGEEETQYF
TRBJ2-1 TRBV7-3 CASSTPGTSGMKFYNEQFF
TRBJ2-3 TRBV6-2/TRBV6-3 CASTYGQRGITDTQYF
TRBJ2-1 TRBV2 CASSSRRAGIKFF
TRBJ1-2 TRBV5-5 CASSLGQLDYGYTF
TRBJ1-6 TRBV3-1/TRBV3-2 CASSRSGSPLHF
TRBJ2-5 TRBV2 CASSPEGSETQYF
TRBJ1-5 TRBV19 CASVDSQNQPQHF
TRBJ1-6 TRBV30 CAWSRTGNSPLHF
TRBJ1-2 TRBV9 CASSPPGNYGYTF
TRBJ2-5 TRBV15 CATSRGPSVEETQYF
TRBJ2-7 TRBV18 CASSPPGGSYEQYF
TRBJ1-2 TRBV7-9 CASSFRGESRDYGYTF
TRBJ1-1 TRBV6-1 CASSEAGRGREAEAFF
TRBJ1-5 TRBV3-1/TRBV3-2 CASSQDVGQPQHF
TRBJ2-1 TRBV24-1 CATSDLGGNEQFF
TRBJ1-2 TRBV18 CASSTTDSVSYGYTF
TRBJ1-1 TRBV5-4 CASSPGSGAGSGAEAFF
TRBJ2-3 TRBV11-2 CASSLDWASGDTQYF
TRBJ1-5 TRBV10-1 CASPLNQPQHF
TRBJ1-2 TRBV19 CASTLQSSYGYTF
TRBJ2-3 TRBV7-2 CASSFPGTDTQYF
TRBJ2-7 TRBV6-4 CASSEELGTYEQYF
TRBJ2-5 TRBV27 CASSRSGRGGETQYF
TRBJ2-1 TRBV19 CASSIEAGGGDEQFF
TRBJ2-2 TRBV5-5 CASSLSSPSSTGELFF
TRBJ2-7 TRBV6-5 CASSSSPGIEQYF
TRBJ2-1 TRBV30 CAWDAGNEQFF
TRBJ2-7 TRBV11-2 CASSLASGGPYEQYF
TRBJ1-4 TRBV14 CASRTSGQSNEKLFF
TRBJ1-2 TRBV15 CATSRDKHNPGQLNYGYTF
TRBJ1-1 TRBV7-9 CASSPRFRNTEAFF
TRBJ1-1 TRBV29-1 CSVGKVRNTEAFF
TRBJ1-2 TRBV5-8 CASSVRANYGYTF
TRBJ1-5 TRBV4-2 CASSQVQGDSNQPQHF
TRBJ2-1 TRBV9 CASSPPQNSGRDNEQFF
TRBJ1-1 TRBV18 CASSPRTGLNTEAFF
TRBJ2-7 TRBV28 CASKGLALYGQYF
TRBJ2-1 TRBV6-5 CASSQGLAAYNEQFF
TRBJ2-1 TRBV6-5 CASGQGGNNEQFF
TRBJ1-4 TRBV9 CASSVTAGTVNEKLFF
TRBJ2-5 TRBV9 CASSDGTPPETQYF
TRBJ2-5 TRBV30 CAWSRGGWETQYF
TRBJ1-2 TRBV6-5 CASRRETGGYYGYTF
TRBJ2-7 TRBV19 CASSAGRSYEQYF
TRBJ2-3 TRBV9 CASSLWTGSDTQYF
TRBJ2-5 TRBV6-6 CASSYLSRARGETQYF
TRBJ1-5 TRBV30 CAWTPSGGKPQHF
TRBJ2-2 TRBV28 CASSASRGNTGELFF
TRBJ2-1 TRBV6-1 CASSEGTSSYNEQFF
TRBJ2-1 TRBV5-8 CASSLGQGWSNEQFF